This passage covers 8 T cell receptor beta chains from one sample sequenced in a study of shared clonotypes between healthy human individuals. Only in-frame clones appear in the TCRdb table, and some are missing; sequencing was by immunoSEQ multiplex PCR. The repertoire consists of more than 1,200,000 clones, with less than 99% occurring once and the leading ten covering around 0.38%. What was sequenced was naive CD4+ T cells sorted from blood. Subset: CD45RA+ positively selected. The receptor set was obtained from a man aged 25-45 years in good health.

The rearrangement links TRBV19 to TRBJ2-7; 10 bases match TRBD2. Germline loops: CDR1 LNHDA, CDR2 SQIVND (reference sequence). The trim removed 2 bases at V and 3 bases at J, leaving 4 bases unmatched. The CDR3 runs to 15 residues. CDR3 sequence reads: CASSINPSGSYEQYF. In DNA, the CDR3 is TGTGCCAGTAGTATAAACCCTAGCGGGAGCTACGAGCAGTACTTC. The full variable domain, rest sourced from reference TRBV19 and TRBJ2-7, is DGGITQSPKYLFRKEGQNVTLSCEQNLNHDAMYWYRQDPGQGLRLIYYSQIVNDFQKGDIAEGYSVSREKKESFPLTVTSAQKNPTAFYLCASSINPSGSYEQYFGPGTRLTVT.

This clone was recorded a few times. This sequence joins TRBV4-1 and TRBJ1-5; 8 bases line up with TRBD1. The CDR3 sequence is 15 residues long. Germline V gene data show CDR1 as MGHRA and CDR2 as YSYEKL. The V and J ends lost 6 bases and 3 bases, in that order; junction bases with no gene match: 7. CDR3 region: CASRSVTGDNQPQHF. DNA of the CDR3: TGCGCCAGCAGGAGCGTGACAGGGGACAATCAGCCCCAGCATTTT.

The V call is TRBV7-2, the J call TRBJ1-2, with 10 bases lining up with TRBD1. The CDR3 is 13 amino acids. The J segment lost 10 bases and the V segment lost 0 bases, leaving 2 bases of the junction unmatched. Germline CDR1 is SGHTA and CDR2 is FQGNSA. CDR3 loop: CASSLATGGDYTF. CDR3 bases: TGTGCCAGCAGCTTAGCGACAGGGGGCGACTACACCTTC.

A word on this clone: This specimen includes other DNA sequences encoding the same CDR3. The chain combines TRBV18 with TRBJ1-3; a weak D match, TRBD1 (6 bases). Germline CDR1 KGHSH, CDR2 LQKENI. CDR3 size: 17 residues. With 1 base removed from V and 0 bases from J, the gap between germline ends came to 13 bases. The CDR3 DNA reads as TGTGCCAGCTCACCACTAAAAACAGGGAGCTCTGGAAACACCATATATTTT. Its translation: CASSPLKTGSSGNTIYF. The entire variable domain, with the rest obtained from reference TRBV18 and TRBJ1-3, is as follows: NAGVMQNPRHLVRRRGQEARLRCSPMKGHSHVYWYRQLPEEGLKFMVYLQKENIIDESGMPKERFSAEFPKEGPSILRIQQVVRGDSAAYFCASSPLKTGSSGNTIYFGEGSWLTVV.

This clone has just one count. V and J are TRBV5-1 and TRBJ2-7, with D perhaps assigned TRBD1 or TRBD2 (6 bases each). Trimming removed 0 bases from V and 1 base from J, with 11 bases in between. Germline lookup yields CDR1 SGHRS and CDR2 YFSETQ. The CDR3 has 15 amino acids. The CDR3 here is CASSLGRGRSYEQYF. The CDR3 DNA reads TGCGCCAGCAGCTTGGGACGGGGGCGATCCTACGAGCAGTACTTC.

This clone occurred once. The chain joins TRBV5-1 to TRBJ2-3; D is ambiguous. V lost 7 bases, J lost 6 bases, and 15 bases lay in between. The CDR3 spans 13 residues. The germline gives CDR1 SGHRS, CDR2 YFSETQ. CDR3 coding DNA: TGCGCCAGCCGCCTCACCCCGGAGGATACGCAGTATTTT. Translation: CASRLTPEDTQYF.

The chain employs TRBV6-1 and TRBJ1-5, with 7 nucleotides matching TRBD1. The CDR3 contains 14 residues. CDR1 MNHNS and CDR2 SASEGT come from the germline V gene. V lost 9 bases and J lost 7; bases outside the gene matches: 12. The CDR3 spells CASRERQGRQPQHF. The CDR3 nucleotides read TGTGCCAGTAGAGAGAGACAGGGTAGGCAGCCCCAGCATTTT.

The V and J genes are TRBV6-1 and TRBJ2-7; D remains unclear. The CDR3 sequence is 11 residues long. V was cut by 11 bases and J by 0 bases, with 8 bases left in between. The germline V gene has CDR1 MNHNS and CDR2 SASEGT. The CDR3 nucleotides read TGTGCCTACCTGGACTCCTACGAGCAGTACTTC. This translates into CAYLDSYEQYF.